These 18 T cell receptor beta chains share one sample of origin, sequenced in a study of T cells after yellow fever vaccination. MiXCR was run by TCRdb on the 5' RACE reads, yielding one entry per CDR3 protein. Of 100,000 to 150,000 distinct CDR3 sequences in the sample, about 6.8% are singletons; the top ten hold 2.7%. Material: CD4+ T cells sorted from PBMCs, obtained approximately 40 days after the first yellow fever vaccination. The receptors derive from a man between 18 and 29 years old who received the YFV17D yellow fever vaccine.

This clonotype occurred many times. The V and J genes are TRBV6-5 and TRBJ2-3; D perhaps matches TRBD1 (6 bases). Deletions cut 1 base from V and 6 bases from J, with 8 bases between. There are 13 residues in the CDR3. The germline V gene has CDR1 MNHEY and CDR2 SVGAGI. The CDR3 DNA reads TGTGCCAGCAGTTACTTGAGGGGGGATACGCAGTATTTT. Protein: CASSYLRGDTQYF.

This clonotype was found many times. The chain has TRBV12-3 or TRBV12-4 and TRBJ1-4; D not resolved. The CDR3 is made up of 13 amino acids. V lost 5 bases, J lost 10 bases, and 14 bases lay in between. This chain's CDR3 is CASSPGRERKLFF. Written as DNA, the CDR3 is TGTGCCAGCAGTCCTGGCCGGGAGCGAAAACTGTTTTTT.

This clonotype came up many times. This sequence joins TRBV24-1 and TRBJ1-2; D gene ambiguous. The CDR3 has 12 residues. Germline V gene data show CDR1 as KGHDR and CDR2 as SFDVKD. V lost 3 bases and J 3 bases, leaving 4 bases between the germline ends. CDR3 protein: CATSDAHYGYTF. The CDR3 coding sequence is TGTGCCACCAGTGATGCTCACTATGGCTACACCTTC.

The table lists this clonotype with many counts. This chain joins TRBV11-1 and TRBJ2-1; perhaps D is TRBD1 or TRBD2 (5 bases each). This CDR3 is built from 15 residues. The germline V gene has CDR1 SGHAT and CDR2 FQDESV (reference sequence). V was shortened by 5 bases and J by 7 bases, with 18 bases between the two germline ends. The chain's CDR3 is CASSRGVGVWNEQFF. The CDR3, as DNA: TGTGCCAGCAGCAGAGGGGTAGGGGTGTGGAATGAGCAGTTCTTC.

This clonotype appeared many times. V is TRBV5-1 and J is TRBJ1-5; D is possibly TRBD1 (6 bases). The V and J ends lost 7 bases and 0 bases respectively, with 20 bases between them. This CDR3 is built from 17 residues. Looked up from germline, CDR1 is SGHRS and CDR2 is YFSETQ. CDR3 loop: CASPPPGTHYSNQPQHF. The CDR3 coding sequence is TGCGCCAGCCCCCCTCCCGGGACACATTATAGCAATCAGCCCCAGCATTTT. The full variable domain, in which reference TRBV5-1 and TRBJ1-5 provide the parts outside the CDR3, is KAGVTQTPRYLIKTRGQQVTLSCSPISGHRSVSWYQQTPGQGLQFLFEYFSETQRNKGNFPGRFSGRQFSNSRSEMNVSTLELGDSALYLCASPPPGTHYSNQPQHFGDGTRLSIL.

This clonotype was seen at least ten times. The V gene is TRBV6-1, the J gene TRBJ1-2, with D uncertain. The CDR3 contains 13 residues. V lost 6 bases and J 4 bases, leaving 12 bases between the germline ends. The V gene's germline CDR1 is MNHNS and CDR2 SASEGT. CDR3 region: CASSQTGGYGYTF. CDR3 nucleotides: TGTGCCAGCAGCCAGACCGGCGGCTATGGCTACACCTTC.

A few counts support this clonotype. J is TRBJ1-2 and V is TRBV25-1; 7 bases line up with TRBD1. The CDR3 runs to 12 residues. The ends lost 5 bases at V and 8 bases at J; junction bases unmatched: 5. CDR1 is MGHDK, CDR2 SYGVNS, per germline. CDR3 nucleotide sequence: TGTGCCAGCAGTCAGGGGGGGCACGGCTACACCTTC. Translation gives CASSQGGHGYTF.

This clonotype was seen many times. The V and J genes are TRBV5-5 and TRBJ1-5; 7 bases are shared with TRBD1. V lost 0 bases to trimming and J lost 3 bases; unmatched junction nucleotides: 3. CDR1 and CDR2 from the germline V gene are SGHKS and YYEKEE (reference sequence). This CDR3 contains 15 residues. The CDR3 sequence: CASSLEGAANQPQHF. The CDR3 bases are TGTGCCAGCAGCTTGGAGGGGGCGGCCAATCAGCCCCAGCATTTT.

This clonotype has a count of ten or more. The rearrangement joins TRBV7-9 to TRBJ1-5; tentatively, D is TRBD1 (5 bases). CDR3 length: 14 amino acids. Trimming stripped 1 base from V and 7 bases from J, with 11 bases between. Germline V gene sequence: CDR1 SEHNR, CDR2 FQNEAQ (reference sequence). The CDR3 DNA reads TGTGCCAGCAGCTTAGGGCAGGGAGGCCAGCCCCAGCATTTT. Protein product: CASSLGQGGQPQHF.

This clonotype was found many times. The CDR3 DNA follows: TGTGCCAGCAGCTTGACGATAAGCACCGGGGAGCTGTTTTTT. Translated, it gives CASSLTISTGELFF. The genes are TRBV7-2 and TRBJ2-2; D is uncertain. The germline CDR1 and CDR2 sequences are SGHTA and FQGNSA. The CDR3 is 14 residues long. Trimming took off 3 bases at V and 4 bases at J, with 9 bases between the two ends.

This clonotype was recorded at least ten times. This chain connects TRBV12-3 or TRBV12-4 to TRBJ2-3; TRBD2 matches 11 bases. Trimming took 2 bases from V and 1 from J; bases not matched to a gene: 2. The CDR3 length is 16 residues. The CDR3 protein is CASSLPSGGRTDTQYF. DNA for the CDR3: TGTGCCAGCAGTTTACCTAGCGGGGGGCGCACAGATACGCAGTATTTT.

This clonotype was seen ten or more times. V gene TRBV12-3 or TRBV12-4 combines with J gene TRBJ1-1; no clear D. The CDR3 has 11 amino acids. Trimming cost V 1 base and J 10 bases, with 7 bases left between them. The CDR3 bases are TGTGCCAGCAGTTTAGGGGTTTCAGCTTTCTTT. Translation: CASSLGVSAFF.

There are many counts of this clonotype. CDR3 DNA sequence: TGTGCCAGCAGTACCCGTGGAAACAACTATGGCTACACCTTC. Translation: CASSTRGNNYGYTF. This sequence joins TRBV6-5 and TRBJ1-2, with D unclear. Trimming removed 5 bases at V and 2 bases at J, with 12 bases between. The CDR3 loop spans 14 amino acids. In germline, CDR1 is MNHEY, CDR2 SVGAGI.

In this sample, this clonotype turned up many times. J is TRBJ2-5 and V is TRBV6-5; unclear D gene. The CDR3 is 14 amino acids. Per the germline V gene, CDR1 is MNHEY and CDR2 is SVGAGI. V was cut by 4 bases and J by 0 bases, with 9 bases left in between. CDR3 DNA: TGTGCCAGCAGTTCTCGGTCCTACCAAGAGACCCAGTACTTC. This encodes CASSSRSYQETQYF.

Ten or more counts support this clonotype. The gene calls are TRBV6-5 and TRBJ2-3; weak D call: TRBD1 (5 bases). The ends were cut back, 4 bases at V and 6 bases at J, with 11 bases in the middle. Germline CDR1 is MNHEY and CDR2 is SVGAGI. The CDR3 has 13 amino acids. The CDR3 coding sequence is TGTGCCAGCAGTTTTCAGGGATGGGATACGCAGTATTTT. Protein product: CASSFQGWDTQYF.

To note about this clonotype: This may arise from a read error, as a much more abundant clone is one base away. The J gene is TRBJ2-7, the V gene TRBV6-2 or TRBV6-3; unclear D gene. The CDR3 totals 11 residues. With 4 bases removed from V and 3 bases from J, the gap between germline ends came to 4 bases. The germline CDR1 and CDR2 sequences are MNHEY and SVGEGT. CDR3 in amino acids: CASSFNYEQYF. In DNA, the CDR3 is TGTGCCAGCAGTTTTAACTACGAGCAGTACTTC.

This clonotype appeared a few times. V usage is TRBV5-1 and J usage is TRBJ2-6; TRBD2 aligns across 13 bases. The junction had 6 bases not matched to a gene; V was cut back by 3 bases and J by 0 bases. In germline, CDR1 is SGHRS, CDR2 YFSETQ. The CDR3 has 19 residues. The CDR3 loop is CASSWRLAGGPSGANVLTF. The CDR3 DNA reads as TGCGCCAGCAGCTGGAGACTAGCGGGGGGTCCCTCTGGGGCCAACGTCCTGACTTTC.

This clonotype turned up a few times. This sequence joins TRBV5-1 and TRBJ2-7, with no clear D. This CDR3 comprises 15 residues. V gave up 0 bases and J gave up 3 bases, with 13 bases separating them. Germline CDR1 reads SGHRS; CDR2 reads YFSETQ. This CDR3 reads CASSLGWQHSYEQYF. As DNA, the CDR3 is TGCGCCAGCAGCTTGGGATGGCAGCACAGCTACGAGCAGTACTTC.